Described below is a single TCR beta chain sequence and its context. The antigen is not known. The record originates from a study of spatial heterogeneity in lung cancer. Findings of the study overall: TCRs found ubiquitously expanded in tumor appeared in blood more at resection than at follow-up.

The time point was: sample taken at primary tumor resection. Donors were roughly 70 untreated early-stage non-small cell lung cancer patients. Whole RNA was taken from tumor, nontumor lung or frozen PBMC; it was then sequenced unsorted. Unique molecular identifiers tagged every individual TCR cDNA molecule. TCRdb recomputed calls from the 5' RACE reads with MiXCR, one row per CDR3 protein. The table shows 20,000 to 25,000 distinct CDR3 sequences, with 7% occurring only once. The V end was cut by 4 bases, the J end by 3 bases, with 10 bases between. The CDR3 sequence is 14 residues long. Germline values: CDR1 SGHDN, CDR2 FVKESK.

The V gene is TRBV14, the J gene TRBJ2-1; D is uncertain. The clonotype was recovered from a male donor with early-stage non-small cell lung cancer. The material was PBMCs, obtained at surgery. DNA for the CDR3: TGTGCCAGCAGCCCAGATGTGGTCTACAATGAGCAGTTCTTC. Residues: CASSPDVVYNEQFF.